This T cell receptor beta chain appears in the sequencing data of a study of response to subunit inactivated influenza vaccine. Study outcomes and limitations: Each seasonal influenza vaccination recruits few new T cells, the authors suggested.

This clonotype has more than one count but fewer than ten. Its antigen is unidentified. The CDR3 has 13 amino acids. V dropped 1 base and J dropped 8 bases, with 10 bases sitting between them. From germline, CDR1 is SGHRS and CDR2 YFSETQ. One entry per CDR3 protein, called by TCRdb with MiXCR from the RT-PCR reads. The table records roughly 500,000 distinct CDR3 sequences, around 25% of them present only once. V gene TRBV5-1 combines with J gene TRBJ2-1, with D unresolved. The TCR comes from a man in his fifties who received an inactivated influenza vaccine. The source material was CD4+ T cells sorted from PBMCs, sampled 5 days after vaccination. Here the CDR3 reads CASSLTANYEQFF. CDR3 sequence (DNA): TGCGCCAGCAGCTTGACGGCAAATTATGAGCAGTTCTTC.